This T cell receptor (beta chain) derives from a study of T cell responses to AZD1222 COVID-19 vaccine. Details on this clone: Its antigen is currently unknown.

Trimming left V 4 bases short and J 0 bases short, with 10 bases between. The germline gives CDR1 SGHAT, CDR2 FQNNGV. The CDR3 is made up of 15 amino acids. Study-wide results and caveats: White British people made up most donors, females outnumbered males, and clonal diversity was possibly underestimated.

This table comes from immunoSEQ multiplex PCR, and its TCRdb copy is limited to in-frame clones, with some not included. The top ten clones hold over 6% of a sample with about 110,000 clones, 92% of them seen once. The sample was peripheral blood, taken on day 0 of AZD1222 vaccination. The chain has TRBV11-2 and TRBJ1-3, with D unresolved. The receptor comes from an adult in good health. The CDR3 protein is CASSSSLSSGNTIYF. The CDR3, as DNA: TGTGCCAGCAGCTCGTCACTCAGCTCTGGAAACACCATATATTTT.